Reported below is one TCR beta chain. The sample belongs to a study of blood T cell repertoires in COVID-19. The J segment lost 7 bases and the V segment lost 5 bases, leaving 10 bases of the junction unmatched. There are 14 residues in the CDR3. Germline CDR1 is SEHNR and CDR2 is FQNEAQ (reference sequence). Using immunoSEQ multiplex PCR, the repertoire was profiled, and TCRdb retains in-frame clones only, with some absent. The sample has about 89,000 clones; about 80% are singletons. Sequencing was performed on peripheral blood. The chain employs TRBV7-9 and TRBJ1-2, with TRBD1 matching 7 bases. The sequence was obtained from a man in his 70s with acute or convalescent COVID-19. In DNA form, the CDR3 reads TGTGCCAGCAGCCGGGACAGCCTTCTCAGTGGCTACACCTTC. Its protein product is CASSRDSLLSGYTF.